This paragraph reports one TCR beta chain. Its specificity is unknown. V lost 0 bases, J lost 7 bases, and 12 bases lay in between. The CDR3 extends over 14 amino acids. Germline CDR1 is ENHRY and CDR2 is SYGVKD. The entry originates in a study of beta chain features in type 1 diabetes. Regarding the study as a whole: Naive, central memory and Treg TCRB repertoires seemed to resemble each other more closely in patients than they did in healthy donors. In patients and controls equally, PCR might favor templates that are shorter.

The study reverse transcribed the entire isolated RNA, so it sequenced expressed TCRB transcripts. The table came from immunoSEQ multiplex PCR; TCRdb's copy has only in-frame clones and leaves some out. In the table there are 850,000 to 900,000 clones, roughly 15% of which are singletons. Sorted CD4+ subsets: naive, central memory, regulatory, stem cell-like memory (CD45RO/CCR7/CD25/CD127/CD95/CD27 panel). The sample was naive CD4+ T cells from blood. The gene calls are TRBV10-3 and TRBJ2-5, with D perhaps assigned TRBD1 or TRBD2 (5 bases each). The source of this sequence is a young woman in good health. The CDR3 coding sequence is TGTGCCATCAGTGAGTCCGGACCGAGGGGGACCCAGTACTTC. This sequence encodes CAISESGPRGTQYF.